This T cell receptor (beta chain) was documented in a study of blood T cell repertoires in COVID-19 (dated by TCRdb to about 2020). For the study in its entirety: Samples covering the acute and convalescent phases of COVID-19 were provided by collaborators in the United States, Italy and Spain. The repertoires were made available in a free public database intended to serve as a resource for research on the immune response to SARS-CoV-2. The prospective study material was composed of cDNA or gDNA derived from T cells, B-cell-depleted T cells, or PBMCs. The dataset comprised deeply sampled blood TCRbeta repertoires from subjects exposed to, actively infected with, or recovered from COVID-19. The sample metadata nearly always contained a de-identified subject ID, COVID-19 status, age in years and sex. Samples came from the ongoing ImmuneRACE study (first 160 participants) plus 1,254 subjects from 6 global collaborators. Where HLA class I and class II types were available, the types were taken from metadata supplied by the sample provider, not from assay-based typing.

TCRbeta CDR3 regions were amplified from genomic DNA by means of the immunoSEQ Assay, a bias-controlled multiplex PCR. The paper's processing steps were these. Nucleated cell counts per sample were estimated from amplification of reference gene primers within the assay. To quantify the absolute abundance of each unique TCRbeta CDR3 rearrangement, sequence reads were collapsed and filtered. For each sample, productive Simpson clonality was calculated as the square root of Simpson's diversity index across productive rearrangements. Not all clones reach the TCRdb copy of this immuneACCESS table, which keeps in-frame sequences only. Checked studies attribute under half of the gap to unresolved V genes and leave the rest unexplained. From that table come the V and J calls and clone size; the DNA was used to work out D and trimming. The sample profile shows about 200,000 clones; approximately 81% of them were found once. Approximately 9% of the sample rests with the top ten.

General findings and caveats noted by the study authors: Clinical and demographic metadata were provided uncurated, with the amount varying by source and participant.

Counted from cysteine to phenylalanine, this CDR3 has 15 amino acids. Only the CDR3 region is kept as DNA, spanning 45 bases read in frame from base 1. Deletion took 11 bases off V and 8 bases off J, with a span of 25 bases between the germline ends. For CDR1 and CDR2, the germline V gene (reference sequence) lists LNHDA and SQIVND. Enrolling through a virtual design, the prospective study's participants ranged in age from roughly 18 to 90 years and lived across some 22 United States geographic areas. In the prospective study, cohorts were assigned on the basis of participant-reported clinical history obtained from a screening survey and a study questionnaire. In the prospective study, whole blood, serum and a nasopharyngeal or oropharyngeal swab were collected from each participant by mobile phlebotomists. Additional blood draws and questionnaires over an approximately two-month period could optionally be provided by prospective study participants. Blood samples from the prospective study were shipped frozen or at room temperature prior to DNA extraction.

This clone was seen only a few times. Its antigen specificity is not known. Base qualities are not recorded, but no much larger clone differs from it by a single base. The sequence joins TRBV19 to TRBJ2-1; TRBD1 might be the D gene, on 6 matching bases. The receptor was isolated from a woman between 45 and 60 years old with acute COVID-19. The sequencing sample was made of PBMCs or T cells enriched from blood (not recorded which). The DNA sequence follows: TGTGCCTCAAGAGGGGGAAAGGGGCAGAGTCATGAGCAGTTCTTC. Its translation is CASRGGKGQSHEQFF.